This T cell receptor (beta chain) came from a study of blood T cell repertoires in COVID-19. Profiled with immunoSEQ multiplex PCR; TCRdb holds only in-frame clones, not every one. The profile shows hundreds of thousands of clones, 70% to 85% of them singletons. Trimming removed 6 bases from V and 0 bases from J, with 5 bases in between. The V gene's germline CDR1 is MNHEY and CDR2 SVGAGI. CDR3 size: 12 residues. Material for sequencing was peripheral blood. The sequence was collected from a woman aged 80 or over with acute or convalescent COVID-19. The chain is built from TRBV6-5 and TRBJ2-5; D gene ambiguous. The CDR3 spells CASRGNQETQYF. CDR3 sequence (DNA): TGTGCCAGCAGGGGCAACCAAGAGACCCAGTACTTC.